This T cell receptor (beta chain) was profiled in a study of response to subunit inactivated influenza vaccine. TCRdb reprocessed the RT-PCR reads via MiXCR and lists one record per CDR3 protein. This sample has approximately 680,000 distinct CDR3 sequences; less than 20% occur once, and the top ten carry approximately 10%. This clonotype was seen only a few times. The antigen is undetermined. Study-wide findings and caveats: Each seasonal flu vaccination may recruit only limited new T cells, authors suggested.

This CDR3 is 13 amino acids long. Trimming cost V 5 bases and J 4 bases, with 14 bases left between them. The V gene's germline CDR1 is DFQATT and CDR2 SNEGSKA (reference sequence). Sequencing was performed on PBMCs from blood, taken 11 to 12 days after vaccination. The TCR originated in a man in his fifties who received an inactivated influenza vaccine. The V gene is TRBV20-1, the J gene TRBJ1-1; perhaps TRBD1 as D (5 bases). The chain's CDR3 is CSAPGTVSTEAFF. The CDR3 region has the DNA TGCAGTGCTCCCGGGACGGTGAGCACTGAAGCTTTCTTT.